This T cell receptor (beta chain) was captured by sequencing in a study of cytomegalovirus exposure and HLA in healthy donors. Study-wide results and caveats: Listed as cytomegalovirus-associated were roughly 180 TCR beta chains. Reports credit the classifier with highly specific, highly sensitive diagnosis of cytomegalovirus status. In vitro confirmation showed a few CMV-associated chains to be CMV antigen specific.

Clones were read by immunoSEQ multiplex PCR, and TCRdb kept only the in-frame ones, dropping some. Of about 260,000 clones listed, 90% are singletons. A remark on this clone: The antigen is unknown.

The junction had 7 bases not matched to a gene; V was cut back by 4 bases and J by 5 bases. From germline, CDR1 is MGHRA and CDR2 YSYEKL. The CDR3 runs 14 residues. The donors were part of the validation cohort of 120 subjects. That cohort was separate from the first cohort, which comprised roughly 670 subjects. The J gene is TRBJ2-5, the V gene TRBV4-1; 7 nucleotides agree with TRBD1. Source material: PBMCs. This TCR derives from a woman aged 25 to 39 in good health and CMV-seronegative. CDR3 DNA: TGCGCCAGCAGCCGGCTAGGGGGCGGGGAGACCCAGTACTTC. This codes for CASSRLGGGETQYF.